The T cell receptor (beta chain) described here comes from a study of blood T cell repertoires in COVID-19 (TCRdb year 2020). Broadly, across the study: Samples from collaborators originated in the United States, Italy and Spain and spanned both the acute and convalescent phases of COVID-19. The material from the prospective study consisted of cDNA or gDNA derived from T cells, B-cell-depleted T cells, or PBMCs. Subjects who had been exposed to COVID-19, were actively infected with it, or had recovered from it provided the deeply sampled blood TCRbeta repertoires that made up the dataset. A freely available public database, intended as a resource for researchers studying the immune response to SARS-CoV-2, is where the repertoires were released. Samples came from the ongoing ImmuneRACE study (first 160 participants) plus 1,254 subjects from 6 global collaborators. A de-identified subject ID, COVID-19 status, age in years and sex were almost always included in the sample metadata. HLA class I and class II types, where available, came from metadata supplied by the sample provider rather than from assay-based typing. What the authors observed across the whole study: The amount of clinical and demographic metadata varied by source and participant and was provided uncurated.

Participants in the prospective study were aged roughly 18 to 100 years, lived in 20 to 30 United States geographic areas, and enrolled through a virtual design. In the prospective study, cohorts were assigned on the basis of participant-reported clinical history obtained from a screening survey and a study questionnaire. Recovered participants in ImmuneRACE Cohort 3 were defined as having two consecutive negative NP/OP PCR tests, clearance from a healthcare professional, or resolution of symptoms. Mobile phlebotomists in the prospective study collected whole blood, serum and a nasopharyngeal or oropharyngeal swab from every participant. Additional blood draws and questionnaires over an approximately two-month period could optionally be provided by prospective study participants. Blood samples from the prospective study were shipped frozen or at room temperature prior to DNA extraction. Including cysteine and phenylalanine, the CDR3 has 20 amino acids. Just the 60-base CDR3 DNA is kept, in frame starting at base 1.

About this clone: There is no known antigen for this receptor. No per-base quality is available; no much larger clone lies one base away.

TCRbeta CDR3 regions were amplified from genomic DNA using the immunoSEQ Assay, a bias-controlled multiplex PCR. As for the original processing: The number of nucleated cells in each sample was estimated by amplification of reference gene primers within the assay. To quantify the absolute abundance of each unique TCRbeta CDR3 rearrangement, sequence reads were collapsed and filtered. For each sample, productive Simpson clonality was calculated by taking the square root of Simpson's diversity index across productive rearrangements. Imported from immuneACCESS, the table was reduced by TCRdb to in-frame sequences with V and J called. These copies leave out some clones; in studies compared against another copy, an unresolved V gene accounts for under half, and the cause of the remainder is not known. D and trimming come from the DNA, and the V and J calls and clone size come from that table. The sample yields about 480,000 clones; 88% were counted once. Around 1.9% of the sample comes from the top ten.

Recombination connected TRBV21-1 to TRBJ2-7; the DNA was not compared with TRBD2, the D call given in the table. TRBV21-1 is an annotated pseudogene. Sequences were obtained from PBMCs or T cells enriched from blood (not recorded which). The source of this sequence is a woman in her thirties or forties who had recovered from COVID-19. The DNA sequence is TGTGCCAGCAGCAAAGGAACTAGCGGGACTCGAAAGGGATGGGGCTACGAGCAGTACTTC. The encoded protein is CASSKGTSGTRKGWGYEQYF.